This T cell receptor (beta chain) is from a study of identical twins. Notes on the study in general: Cord blood beta clonotypes that were abundant carried fewer insertions, and memory repertoires showed no such trend. The analysis was cross-sectional rather than longitudinal within donors.

This CDR3 is built from 14 residues. From germline, CDR1 is DFQATT and CDR2 SNEGSKA (reference sequence). Trimming took 3 bases from V and 7 from J, leaving 18 bases between them. TCRdb re-called the 5' RACE reads through MiXCR, storing one row per CDR3 protein. This sample has about 1.7 million distinct CDR3 sequences, with about 32% found just once. Comments on this clonotype: Its antigen is not identified.

The sequenced sample consisted of cord blood. The rearrangement joins TRBV20-1 to TRBJ1-2, with D possibly TRBD1 on 5 matching bases. This TCR was sampled from a newborn girl in good health. Here the CDR3 DNA reads TGCAGTGCTAGCTATGGGCGGCCGGGGGGTGGCTACACCTTC. Encoded protein: CSASYGRPGGGYTF.